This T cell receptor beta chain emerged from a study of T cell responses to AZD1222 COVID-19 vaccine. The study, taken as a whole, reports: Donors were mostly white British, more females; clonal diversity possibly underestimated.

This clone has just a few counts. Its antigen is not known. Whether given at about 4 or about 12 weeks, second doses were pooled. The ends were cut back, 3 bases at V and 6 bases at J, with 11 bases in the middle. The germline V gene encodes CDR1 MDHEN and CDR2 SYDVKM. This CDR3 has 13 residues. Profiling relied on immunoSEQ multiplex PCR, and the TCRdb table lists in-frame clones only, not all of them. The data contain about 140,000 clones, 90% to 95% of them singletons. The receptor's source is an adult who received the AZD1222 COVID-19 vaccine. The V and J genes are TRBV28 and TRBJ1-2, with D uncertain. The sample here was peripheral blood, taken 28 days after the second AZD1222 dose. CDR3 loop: CASSFGGRNGYTF. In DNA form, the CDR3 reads TGTGCCAGCAGTTTCGGAGGTCGAAATGGCTACACCTTC.